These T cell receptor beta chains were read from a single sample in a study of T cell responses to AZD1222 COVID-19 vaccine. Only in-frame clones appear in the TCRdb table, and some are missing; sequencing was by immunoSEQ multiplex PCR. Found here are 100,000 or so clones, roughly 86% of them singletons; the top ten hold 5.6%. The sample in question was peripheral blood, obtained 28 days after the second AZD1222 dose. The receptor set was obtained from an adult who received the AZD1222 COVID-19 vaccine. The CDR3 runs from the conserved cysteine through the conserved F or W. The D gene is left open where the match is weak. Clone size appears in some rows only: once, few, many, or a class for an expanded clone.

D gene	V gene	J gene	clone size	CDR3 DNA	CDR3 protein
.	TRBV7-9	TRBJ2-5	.	TGTGCCAGCAGCCCCCCGGGTTCGGGGAAAGAGACCCAGTACTTC	CASSPPGSGKETQYF
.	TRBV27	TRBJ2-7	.	TGTGCCAGCAGCCAACAGGGCCTCTACTCCTACGAGCAGTACTTC	CASSQQGLYSYEQYF
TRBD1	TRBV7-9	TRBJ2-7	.	TGTGCCAGCAGCCTTACGGGTGGAGGGACAGGGGCCTACGAGCAGTACTTC	CASSLTGGGTGAYEQYF
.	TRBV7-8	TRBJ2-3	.	TGTGCCAGCAGCTTGGGAATCACAGATACGCAGTATTTT	CASSLGITDTQYF
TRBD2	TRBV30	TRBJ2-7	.	TGTGCCTGTCCGTACCACGGGGGGGCGGACGAGCAGTACTTC	CACPYHGGADEQYF
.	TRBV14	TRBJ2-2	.	TGTGCCAGCAGCCAAAGGGCGGGTTCCGGGGAGCTGTTTTTT	CASSQRAGSGELFF
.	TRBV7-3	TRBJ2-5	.	TGTGCCAGCAGCCCTTACCCGAAAGAGACCCAGTACTTC	CASSPYPKETQYF
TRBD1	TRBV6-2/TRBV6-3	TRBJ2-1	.	TGTGCCAGCAGTTACCGGACAGGGGGCTACAATGAGCAGTTCTTC	CASSYRTGGYNEQFF
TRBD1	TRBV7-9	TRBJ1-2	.	TGTGCCAGCAGCCCAGGACAGGGGAACTATGGCTACACCTTC	CASSPGQGNYGYTF
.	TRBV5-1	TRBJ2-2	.	TGCGCCAGCAGCTTGACCGGGGGCCAGAACACCGGGGAGCTGTTTTTT	CASSLTGGQNTGELFF
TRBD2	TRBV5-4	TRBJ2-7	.	TGTGCCAGCAGTCCGCCCGGACTAGCGGGGGGTCACGAGCAGTACTTC	CASSPPGLAGGHEQYF
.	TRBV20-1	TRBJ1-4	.	TGCGGCGCCCGCCTTAATGAAAAACTGTTTTTT	CGARLNEKLFF
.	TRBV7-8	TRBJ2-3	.	TGTGCCAGCAGCTTAGAAGGTTCGCAGTATTTT	CASSLEGSQYF
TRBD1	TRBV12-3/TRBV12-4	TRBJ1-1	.	TGTGCCAGCACCATAACAGGGGTCACTGAAGCTTTCTTT	CASTITGVTEAFF
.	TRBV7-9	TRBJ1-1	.	TGTGCCAGCAGCTTAGCTCAGCGGAACACTGAAGCTTTCTTT	CASSLAQRNTEAFF
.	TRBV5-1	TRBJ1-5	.	TGCGCCAGCAGCCCCGGGACGGGACTTGATCAGCCCCAGCATTTT	CASSPGTGLDQPQHF
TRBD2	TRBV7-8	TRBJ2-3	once	TGTGCCAGCAGCTGGGGAGGGCCGGTTGATACGCAGTATTTT	CASSWGGPVDTQYF
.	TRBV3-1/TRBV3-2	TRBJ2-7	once	TGTGCCAGCAGCCAATCAGTTAGCGGCGAGCAGTACTTC	CASSQSVSGEQYF
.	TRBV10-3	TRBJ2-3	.	TGTGCCATCAGTGGGGACTCACATGCGCAGTATTTT	CAISGDSHAQYF
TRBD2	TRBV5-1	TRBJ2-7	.	TGCGCCAGCAGCTTGGGGCTAGCGGCGCTCTACGAGCAGTACTTC	CASSLGLAALYEQYF
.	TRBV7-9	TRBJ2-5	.	TGTGCCAGCAGCTCCCACCTCCTTAGAGAAGAGACCCAGTACTTC	CASSSHLLREETQYF
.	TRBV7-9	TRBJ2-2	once	TGTGCCAGCACCGCACGACGGGACAGCGGGACCACCGGGGAGCTGTTTTTT	CASTARRDSGTTGELFF
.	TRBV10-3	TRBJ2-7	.	TGTGCCATCAGTGAGTCGGGGACACGTTACGAGCAGTACTTC	CAISESGTRYEQYF
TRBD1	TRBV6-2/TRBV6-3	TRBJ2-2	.	TGTGCCAGCAGTTACTCGGGGACAGGCCACACCGGGGAGCTGTTTTTT	CASSYSGTGHTGELFF
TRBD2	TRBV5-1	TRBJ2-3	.	TGCGCCAGCAGCTTGGACCCGGGGAGCGGGGGTGATACGCAGTATTTT	CASSLDPGSGGDTQYF
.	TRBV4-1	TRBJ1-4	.	TGCGCCAGCAGCCAAGTTGGTTTGCGAAAACTGTTTTTT	CASSQVGLRKLFF
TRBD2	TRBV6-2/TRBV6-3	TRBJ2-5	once	TGTGCCAGCAGTTGGCCTAGCGGTGGGGGGCAAGAGACCCAGTACTTC	CASSWPSGGGQETQYF
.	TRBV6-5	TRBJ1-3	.	TGTGCCAGCAGTCTCCGCGTTAGCTCTGGAAACACCATATATTTT	CASSLRVSSGNTIYF
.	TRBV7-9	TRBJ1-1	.	TGTGCCAGCAGCTCCAGTGGTCGGGACGGGGGCACTGAAGCTTTCTTT	CASSSSGRDGGTEAFF
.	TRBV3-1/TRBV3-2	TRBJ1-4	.	TGTGCCAGCAGCCCCACCCGATCGGGGTATGAAAAACTGTTTTTT	CASSPTRSGYEKLFF
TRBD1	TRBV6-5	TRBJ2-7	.	TGTGCCAGCAGTTACTCGGGACAGGGAGGCTACGAGCAGTACTTC	CASSYSGQGGYEQYF
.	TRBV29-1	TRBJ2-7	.	TGCAGCGTGTTTAACCCCGGGCGCTCCTACGAGCAGTACTTC	CSVFNPGRSYEQYF
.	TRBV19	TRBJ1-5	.	TGTGCCAGTAGTATTAGGGGCAGGGGCAATCAGCCCCAGCATTTT	CASSIRGRGNQPQHF
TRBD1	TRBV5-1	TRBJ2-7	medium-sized	TGCGCCAGCAGCTTGGCCGGGACAGGAGGCTACGAGCAGTACTTC	CASSLAGTGGYEQYF
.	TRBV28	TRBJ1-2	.	TGTGCCAGCACCCTGCAGGCGGGGAGCTATGGCTACACCTTC	CASTLQAGSYGYTF
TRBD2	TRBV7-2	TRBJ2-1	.	TGTGCCAGCAGCCAATCCGGGGGACTAGCGGGAGCTGAGCAGTTCTTC	CASSQSGGLAGAEQFF
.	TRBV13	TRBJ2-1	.	TGTGCCAGCAGCTTGGGGGGGCGTGAGGATGAGCAGTTCTTC	CASSLGGREDEQFF
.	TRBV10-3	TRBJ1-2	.	TGTGCCATCAGTGGGGCAGGGGTCAACTATGGCTACACCTTC	CAISGAGVNYGYTF
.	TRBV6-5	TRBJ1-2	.	TGTGCCAGCAGTCCAGCTGGGAGGGGCTATGGCTACACCTTC	CASSPAGRGYGYTF
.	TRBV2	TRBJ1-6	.	TGTGCCAGCAGTGAAGTAGGGGGAGGTAATTCACCCCTCCACTTT	CASSEVGGGNSPLHF
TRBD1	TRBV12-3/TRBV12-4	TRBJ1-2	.	TGTGCCAGCAGCCGGGGGACAGCCTATGGCTACACCTTC	CASSRGTAYGYTF
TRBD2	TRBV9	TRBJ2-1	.	TGTGCCAGCAGCCCATGGACTAGCGGGGGACGGAATGAGCAGTTCTTC	CASSPWTSGGRNEQFF
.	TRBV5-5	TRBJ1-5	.	TGTGCCAGCACAATCCAGGGGAATAGCAATCAGCCCCAGCATTTT	CASTIQGNSNQPQHF
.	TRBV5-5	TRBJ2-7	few	TGTGCCAGCAGCTTGCAAACAGAGTCCTACGAGCAGTACTTC	CASSLQTESYEQYF
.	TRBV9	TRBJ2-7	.	TGTGCCAGCAGCCGGGGGGCGAAAGGGGTCTCCTACGAGCAGTACTTC	CASSRGAKGVSYEQYF
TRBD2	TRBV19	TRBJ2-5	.	TGTGCCAGTCGGGGGGGGGCGGTCCAAGAGACCCAGTACTTC	CASRGGAVQETQYF
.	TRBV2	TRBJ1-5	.	TGTGCCAGCAGTGAGACTACAGGCAATCAGCCCCAGCATTTT	CASSETTGNQPQHF
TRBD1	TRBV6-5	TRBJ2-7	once	TGTGCCAGCAACCGACAGGGTCCGTACGAGCAGTACTTC	CASNRQGPYEQYF
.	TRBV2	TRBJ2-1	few	TGTGCCAGCACTGCCCGCGATGAGCAGTTCTTC	CASTARDEQFF
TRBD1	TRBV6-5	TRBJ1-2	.	TGTGCCAGCAGAGGACAGGATTCCTATGGCTACACCTTC	CASRGQDSYGYTF
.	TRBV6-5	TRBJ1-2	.	TGTGCCAGCAGTTACTCAGGTCAGAGGGGCTACACCTTC	CASSYSGQRGYTF
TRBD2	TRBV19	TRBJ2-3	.	TGTGCCAGTAGTCTGAAACCGGGACTAGCGGGAGTAGAGGGTACGCAGTATTTT	CASSLKPGLAGVEGTQYF
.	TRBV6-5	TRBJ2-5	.	TGTGCCAGCAGCTTCACCGGGGGTCCAGAGACCCAGTACTTC	CASSFTGGPETQYF
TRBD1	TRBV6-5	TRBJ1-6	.	TGTGCCAGCAGTTATGAAGGCAGGGGGAATTCACCCCTCCACTTT	CASSYEGRGNSPLHF
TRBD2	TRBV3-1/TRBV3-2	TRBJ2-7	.	TGTGCCAGCAGCCAGTCAGCGGGAGATCCGTACGAGCAGTACTTC	CASSQSAGDPYEQYF
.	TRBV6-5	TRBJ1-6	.	TGTGCCAGCAGTTACTCGGCCAACTCTAATTCACCCCTCCACTTT	CASSYSANSNSPLHF
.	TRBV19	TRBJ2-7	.	TGTGCCAGTAGTATCTTTGGGGGGCGGACCTCCTACGAGCAGTACTTC	CASSIFGGRTSYEQYF